Following are 19 T cell receptor beta chains from one sample sequenced in a study of metastatic and nonmetastatic thyroid tumors (dated by TCRdb to 2020 to 2022). No patient had received any treatment before thyroid surgery. The library was built by means of PCR. Sequencing used an Illumina HiSeq 4000. The public reads were reprocessed in TCRdb via fastp at Q25 and MiXCR, keeping in-frame beta chains. A total of tens of thousands of clones appear in this sample, about 15% of them only once. 2.5% to 3.5% of the sample belongs to the ten largest clones. Sequencing used blood. The receptors come from a female donor with papillary thyroid cancer or a benign thyroid nodule (not recorded which). Some clones in this sample may be carry-over from other donors' samples.

This clone has more than one count but fewer than ten. A much larger clone lies one base from this, so it may be a read error. The rearrangement links TRBV6-5 to TRBJ2-2; D unresolved. This CDR3 is built from 15 residues. Trimming took 0 bases from V and 2 from J, leaving 7 bases between them. CDR1 is MNHEY and CDR2 is SVGAGI in the germline V gene. CDR3 nucleotides: TGTGCCAGCAGTTACTCCCCCTATAACACCGGGGAGCTGTTTTTT. This translates into CASSYSPYNTGELFF.

The chain joins TRBV7-2 to TRBJ2-3; TRBD1 might be the D (6 bases). The CDR3 runs to 17 residues. CDR1 is SGHTA, CDR2 FQGNSA, per germline. Trimming stripped 7 bases from V and 2 bases from J, with 22 bases between. The DNA for the CDR3 is TGTGCCAGCACCTTGGCGTGGGGGACAAGACCCACAGATACGCAGTATTTT. This gives the protein CASTLAWGTRPTDTQYF.

The CDR3 region is CASSLYWETVEQYF. CDR3 bases: TGTGCCAGCAGCTTATATTGGGAGACGGTTGAGCAGTACTTC. The V and J genes are TRBV7-2 and TRBJ2-7, with TRBD2 as a possible D gene (5 bases). The germline V gene encodes CDR1 SGHTA and CDR2 FQGNSA. V gave up 2 bases and J gave up 7 bases, with 15 bases separating them. There are 14 residues in the CDR3.

The gene calls are TRBV11-3 and TRBJ1-1; D possibly corresponds to TRBD1 (5 bases). The CDR3 is 18 amino acids. Germline assignment: CDR1 SGHNT and CDR2 YENEEA. With 5 bases removed from V and 0 bases from J, the gap between germline ends came to 22 bases. This CDR3 is CASSPRGAMGGMNTEAFF. CDR3 nucleotides: TGTGCCAGCAGCCCTCGAGGGGCGATGGGGGGAATGAACACTGAAGCTTTCTTT.

This clone appeared many times. The gene calls are TRBV19 and TRBJ2-6; 8 bases line up with TRBD1. The trim removed 6 bases at V and 0 bases at J, leaving 10 bases unmatched. This CDR3 is built from 18 residues. Per the germline V gene, CDR1 is LNHDA and CDR2 is SQIVND (reference sequence). This CDR3 is CASSPWTGPSSGANVLTF. CDR3 sequence (DNA): TGTGCCAGTAGCCCTTGGACAGGGCCGAGCTCTGGGGCCAACGTCCTGACTTTC.

This clone has at least ten counts. The rearrangement uses TRBV4-1 and TRBJ2-3, with D uncertain. This CDR3 region has 12 residues. Germline V gene lookup returns CDR1 MGHRA and CDR2 YSYEKL. V was shortened by 1 base and J by 4 bases, with 3 bases between the two germline ends. The DNA for the CDR3 is TGCGCCAGCAGCCAAGGGCCAGATACGCAGTATTTT. Its translation: CASSQGPDTQYF.

V and J are TRBV6-1 and TRBJ1-2; D call uncertain. The CDR3 is made up of 12 amino acids. Germline V gene data show CDR1 as MNHNS and CDR2 as SASEGT. With 10 bases removed from V and 3 bases from J, the gap between germline ends came to 12 bases. The CDR3: CAIPGVYYGYTF. The CDR3 coding sequence is TGTGCCATCCCCGGTGTCTACTATGGCTACACCTTC.

This clone was recorded many times. This sample also contains other DNA sequences that code for the same CDR3. This chain's CDR3 is CAASTPGTEGEQYF. The CDR3 DNA is TGTGCCGCCAGCACCCCCGGGACAGAGGGCGAGCAGTACTTC. The V gene is TRBV2, the J gene TRBJ2-7; 7 positions agree with TRBD1. J was trimmed by 6 bases and V by 11 bases; bases with no gene match: 16. The CDR3 loop spans 14 amino acids. Germline V gene lookup returns CDR1 SNHLY and CDR2 FYNNEI.

This clone occurred many times. This chain connects TRBV7-2 to TRBJ2-5; D is uncertain. The CDR3 totals 13 residues. V was trimmed by 1 base and J by 7 bases, leaving 10 bases between them. Germline V gives CDR1 SGHTA, CDR2 FQGNSA. CDR3 region: CASSLGPKGTQYF. The CDR3 DNA is TGTGCCAGCAGCTTAGGACCTAAGGGGACCCAGTACTTC.

This clone was observed a handful of times. J is TRBJ2-1 and V is TRBV27, with 8 bases matching TRBD2. Germline V gives CDR1 MNHEY, CDR2 SMNVEV (reference sequence). This CDR3 is built from 15 residues. V lost 3 bases, J lost 3 bases, and 4 bases stayed unmatched. For the CDR3, the DNA is TGTGCCAGCAGTTTCACTAGCGGATACTACAATGAGCAGTTCTTC. Translated: CASSFTSGYYNEQFF.

This clone was detected a few times. A read error may be the cause here, since a much bigger clone is one base away. V usage is TRBV5-1 and J usage is TRBJ2-7; either TRBD1 or TRBD2 may fit D (5 bases each). Trimming took 4 bases from V and 5 from J, leaving 19 bases between them. Per germline, CDR1 SGHRS and CDR2 YFSETQ. This CDR3 comprises 15 residues. The CDR3 loop is CASSVGQWDGDEQYF. CDR3 nucleotide sequence: TGCGCCAGCAGCGTGGGGCAGTGGGACGGCGACGAGCAGTACTTC.

V gene TRBV11-2 combines with J gene TRBJ2-3; 7 nucleotides agree with TRBD2. Trimming removed 1 base from V and 3 bases from J; junction bases left unmatched: 4. This CDR3 region has 15 residues. Germline V gene data show CDR1 as SGHAT and CDR2 as FQNNGV. CDR3 coding DNA: TGTGCCAGCAGCTTAGGGGGGGGTTGGACAGATACGCAGTATTTT. It yields the protein CASSLGGGWTDTQYF. Filled out from reference TRBV11-2 and TRBJ2-3, the complete variable domain reads EAGVAQSPRYKIIEKRQSVAFWCNPISGHATLYWYQQILGQGPKLLIQFQNNGVVDDSQLPKDRFSAERLKGVDSTLKIQPAKLEDSAVYLCASSLGGGWTDTQYFGPGTRLTVL.

This chain joins TRBV11-2 and TRBJ2-7; TRBD1 is a possible D gene (7 bases). Germline lookup yields CDR1 SGHAT and CDR2 FQNNGV. This CDR3 is built from 18 residues. Trimming left V 4 bases short and J 5 bases short, with 27 bases between. The CDR3 spells CASSSGGRNSQGRNEQYF. CDR3 DNA sequence: TGTGCCAGCAGCTCAGGGGGGCGTAACTCGCAGGGGAGGAACGAGCAGTACTTC.

This clone has ten or more counts. The chain has TRBV25-1 and TRBJ2-7; 10 nucleotides agree with TRBD1. With V trimmed by 1 base and J by 1 base, 7 bases remained unmatched. In germline, CDR1 is MGHDK, CDR2 SYGVNS. This CDR3 comprises 17 residues. The CDR3 sequence is CASSELVLGQGSYEQYF. The CDR3 region has the DNA TGTGCCAGCAGTGAATTAGTGCTGGGACAGGGGTCCTACGAGCAGTACTTC.

The genes are TRBV19 and TRBJ2-7, with D possibly matching TRBD1 (5 bases). Germline CDR1 reads LNHDA; CDR2 reads SQIVND (reference sequence). CDR3 length: 15 residues. V was trimmed by 2 bases and J by 1 base, leaving 12 bases between them. In DNA, the CDR3 is TGTGCCAGTAGTATAACGTCAGGGTTTTCCTACGAGCAGTACTTC. It is translated as CASSITSGFSYEQYF.

This clone was found many times. This chain uses TRBV24-1 with TRBJ2-7; D uncertain. V lost 4 bases, J lost 6 bases, and 9 bases lay in between. The germline gives CDR1 KGHDR, CDR2 SFDVKD. CDR3 length: 12 residues. This CDR3 is CATSDPNSEQYF. DNA of the CDR3: TGTGCCACCAGTGACCCGAACAGCGAGCAGTACTTC.

Comment on this clone: This may arise from a read error, as a much more abundant clone is one base away. The chain has TRBV20-1 and TRBJ1-2; TRBD1 aligns across 11 bases. The germline V gene encodes CDR1 DFQATT and CDR2 SNEGSKA (reference sequence). The CDR3 is 17 residues long. The CDR3 DNA follows: TGCAGTTCTAGAGATCTTCTCTTGAGTGGGACAGGGGGGCCTTACACCTTC. Amino acid sequence: CSSRDLLLSGTGGPYTF.

This clone appeared many times. The chain recombines TRBV6-1 with TRBJ1-1; D gene ambiguous. In germline, CDR1 is MNHNS, CDR2 SASEGT. The CDR3 length is 13 residues. V was cut by 0 bases and J by 4 bases, with 6 bases left in between. CDR3 region: CASSEAGRTEAFF. DNA of the CDR3: TGTGCCAGCAGTGAAGCAGGGCGCACTGAAGCTTTCTTT.

In its sample, this clone was seen many times. This chain connects TRBV28 to TRBJ2-2; perhaps TRBD2 as D (6 bases). The V and J ends lost 8 bases and 0 bases respectively, with 13 bases between them. Looked up from germline, CDR1 is MDHEN and CDR2 is SYDVKM. The CDR3 spans 15 residues. DNA for the CDR3: TGTGCCAGCCTAGAATGGGGGGCGAACACCGGGGAGCTGTTTTTT. Residues: CASLEWGANTGELFF.